The 32 T cell receptor beta chains below all came from one sample that was sequenced in a study of shared clonotypes between healthy human individuals. Libraries were prepared by immunoSEQ multiplex PCR; TCRdb keeps only in-frame clonotypes and omits some of them. The table records some 490,000 clones, roughly 80% of them present only once. Sample: PBMCs. The receptors were gathered from a woman in her 40s in good health. Some clones in this sample may be carry-over from other donors' samples.

Regarding this clone: The same CDR3 is also encoded by other DNA sequences in this sample. The chain is built from TRBV30 and TRBJ1-2; the match to TRBD1 covers 10 bases. Trimming removed 2 bases from V and 5 bases from J; junction bases left unmatched: 5. CDR1 and CDR2 from the germline V gene are GTSNPN and SVGIG (reference sequence). The CDR3 consists of 14 residues. CDR3 in amino acids: CAWSRDRGSYGYTF. The CDR3 bases are TGTGCCTGGAGTCGGGACAGGGGAAGTTATGGCTACACCTTC.

This chain links TRBV7-8 with TRBJ1-4; D remains unclear. This CDR3 is built from 16 residues. Trimming left V 7 bases short and J 4 bases short, with 19 bases between. The germline V gene encodes CDR1 SGHVS and CDR2 FQNEAQ. In nucleotides, the CDR3 is TGTGCCAGCACACATATCCGGGCCCCACTTAATGAAAAACTGTTTTTT. It encodes CASTHIRAPLNEKLFF.

This clone was seen just once. The rearrangement links TRBV7-6 to TRBJ2-2; D remains ambiguous. The CDR3 totals 15 residues. V was clipped by 1 base and J by 1 base, with 7 bases between them. The germline gives CDR1 SGHVS, CDR2 FNYEAQ. This CDR3 reads CASSLGVGNTGELFF. DNA for the CDR3: TGTGCCAGCAGCTTAGGGGTGGGGAACACCGGGGAGCTGTTTTTT.

The chain recombines TRBV6-5 with TRBJ2-5; D is unclear. The J call is uncertain, as TRBJ2-7 better fits the DNA end. This CDR3 contains 15 residues. Germline lookup yields CDR1 MNHEY and CDR2 SVGAGI. CDR3 in DNA: TGTGCCAGCAGTTACCAACCGGATAGCTCCTACGAGCAGTACTTC. The encoded protein is CASSYQPDSSYEQYF.

The chain uses TRBV12-1 and TRBJ2-7; the D call in the table, TRBD2, was not verified against the DNA. TRBV12-1 constitutes a pseudogene. This CDR3 spans 20 amino acids. CDR3 sequence reads: CASSFKPPGLPSLCLYEQYF. CDR3 DNA sequence: TGTGCCAGCAGCTTTAAACCTCCGGGACTCCCTTCCCTGTGCCTCTACGAGCAGTACTTC.

The CDR3 region is CASSFSGSEGTEAFF. In DNA, the CDR3 is TGCGCCAGCAGCTTTTCCGGATCCGAGGGGACTGAAGCTTTCTTT. The gene calls are TRBV5-1 and TRBJ1-1, with D maybe TRBD1 (5 bases). Trimming removed 2 bases from V and 5 bases from J, with 16 bases in between. Germline V CDR1 and CDR2: SGHRS, YFSETQ. CDR3 length: 15 residues.

Ten or more counts support this clone. Other nucleotide sequences in the sample specify the same CDR3. This chain joins TRBV2 and TRBJ2-7; 12 positions agree with TRBD2. This CDR3 has 17 amino acids. After removal of 7 bases from V and 6 bases from J, the junction contained 16 bases not matched to a gene. Looked up from germline, CDR1 is SNHLY and CDR2 is FYNNEI. The DNA of the CDR3 is TGTGCCAGCATTGGGACTAGCGGGTCGGGGGGTGAGACCGAGCAGTACTTC. Translating it yields CASIGTSGSGGETEQYF.

The chain employs TRBV18 and TRBJ2-3, with 9 bases that match TRBD2. J lost 7 bases, V lost 0 bases, and 8 bases had no gene match. Germline-derived CDR1 and CDR2 are KGHSH and LQKENI. The CDR3 loop spans 16 amino acids. The CDR3 protein is CASSPPLAGGPYTQYF. As DNA, the CDR3 is TGTGCCAGCTCACCACCATTGGCGGGAGGGCCGTATACGCAGTATTTT.

This clone was seen only once. This chain links TRBV4-2 with TRBJ2-7; 8 nucleotides match TRBD2. The trim removed 4 bases at V and 3 bases at J, leaving 8 bases unmatched. The CDR3 spans 15 residues. The germline V gene encodes CDR1 LGHNA and CDR2 YNFKEQ. CDR3 amino acids: CASSPTSAQSYEQYF. In DNA form, the CDR3 reads TGTGCCAGCAGCCCGACTAGCGCCCAAAGCTACGAGCAGTACTTC.

Worth noting for this clone: Germline and junction disagree at one end, which may indicate a read error. V and J are TRBV7-7 and TRBJ1-1; 10 bases are shared with TRBD1. This CDR3 spans 15 amino acids. The germline V gene encodes CDR1 SSHAT and CDR2 FNYEAQ (reference sequence). In DNA, the CDR3 is TGTGCTAGCAGCTTAGGACAGGGGGGGCACACTGAAGCTTTCTTT. Encoded protein: CASSLGQGGHTEAFF.

This chain connects TRBV6-6 to TRBJ2-1; D tentatively fits TRBD1 or TRBD2 (5 bases each). The CDR3 totals 15 residues. Germline V CDR1 and CDR2: MNHNY, SVGAGI (reference sequence). Trimming left V 2 bases short and J 2 bases short, with 10 bases between. The CDR3 protein is CASSYGVGAYNEQFF. CDR3 bases: TGTGCCAGCAGTTACGGGGTGGGGGCCTACAATGAGCAGTTCTTC.

The V gene is TRBV7-2, the J gene TRBJ1-5, with 7 positions matching TRBD1. V trimming: 2 bases; J trimming: 5 bases; junction bases outside the gene matches: 6. This CDR3 contains 15 residues. CDR1 SGHTA and CDR2 FQGNSA come from the germline V gene. The CDR3, as DNA: TGTGCCAGCAGCTTAAGAACAGGGGAAGATCAGCCCCAGCATTTT. It codes for CASSLRTGEDQPQHF.

The genes are TRBV5-1 and TRBJ2-3, with 7 nucleotides matching TRBD1. Per the germline V gene, CDR1 is SGHRS and CDR2 is YFSETQ. The CDR3 extends over 16 amino acids. Germline trimming cut 4 bases from V and 2 bases from J; bases unmatched to any gene: 10. CDR3 amino acids: CASSPDGTAITDTQYF. The CDR3 nucleotides read TGCGCCAGCAGCCCAGATGGGACAGCTATCACAGATACGCAGTATTTT.

V usage is TRBV29-1 and J usage is TRBJ2-5; TRBD2 matches 8 bases. J was trimmed by 4 bases and V by 3 bases; bases with no gene match: 7. Per germline, CDR1 SQVTM and CDR2 ANQGSEA. The CDR3 is 14 amino acids. The CDR3 nucleotides read TGCAGCGTTGAGGTCGGACTAGCAAGAGAGACCCAGTACTTC. Translating it yields CSVEVGLARETQYF.

This chain links TRBV2 with TRBJ2-7, with 13 bases lining up with TRBD2. The CDR3 is 13 residues long. Looked up from germline, CDR1 is SNHLY and CDR2 is FYNNEI. V lost 9 bases and J lost 6; bases outside the gene matches: 5. Here the CDR3 DNA reads TGTGCCAGAAGGACTAGCGGGAGCCGCGAGCAGTACTTC. As protein: CARRTSGSREQYF.

The CDR3 here is CAIGSVWETQYF. For the CDR3, the DNA is TGTGCCATCGGGAGCGTTTGGGAGACCCAGTACTTC. V gene TRBV10-3 combines with J gene TRBJ2-5; maybe TRBD2 (5 bases). Germline V gene data show CDR1 as ENHRY and CDR2 as SYGVKD. CDR3 length equals 12 residues. The ends were cut back, 8 bases at V and 5 bases at J, with 12 bases in the middle.

The J gene is TRBJ2-3, the V gene TRBV5-1, with 8 positions matching TRBD2. CDR1 is SGHRS, CDR2 YFSETQ, per germline. The CDR3 has 14 amino acids. The J segment lost 4 bases and the V segment lost 7 bases, leaving 8 bases of the junction unmatched. The CDR3 DNA reads TGCGCCAGCGGGATTGCGGGAGGAGCAGATACGCAGTATTTT. Its translation: CASGIAGGADTQYF.

This clone was seen a single time. This likely reflects a read error, since a far larger clone is one base away. Other DNA variants within this sample encode the same CDR3. V and J are TRBV5-6 and TRBJ2-7, with 13 bases lining up with TRBD2. Germline CDR1 SGHDT, CDR2 YYEEEE. This CDR3 has 14 amino acids. CDR3 region: CASSPGLAGYEQYF. CDR3 nucleotide sequence: TGTGCCAGCAGCCCGGGACTAGCGGGGTACGAGCAATACTTC.

As concerns this clone: The junction differs from germline at one of its ends, possibly a read error. The chain has TRBV7-7 and TRBJ2-3; 8 bases agree with TRBD2. This CDR3 is 21 amino acids long. Germline V gives CDR1 SSHAT, CDR2 FNYEAQ (reference sequence). In nucleotides, the CDR3 is TGTGCTAGCAGCCCGGGACCGGGTCCCGCGCCGGGACTAGAAAGGTCAGATACGCAGTATTTT. Translation gives CASSPGPGPAPGLERSDTQYF. Combining the CDR3 with reference TRBV7-7 and TRBJ2-3 gives the whole variable domain GAGVSQSPRYKVTKRGQDVTLRCDPISSHATLYWYQQALGQGPEFLTYFNYEAQPDKSGLPSDRFSAERPEGSISTLTIQRTEQRDSAMYRCASSPGPGPAPGLERSDTQYFGPGTRLTVL.

The J gene is TRBJ2-1, the V gene TRBV27; TRBD2 agrees at 11 bases. With V trimmed by 4 bases and J by 9 bases, 8 bases remained unmatched. CDR1 MNHEY and CDR2 SMNVEV come from the germline V gene (reference sequence). CDR3 length: 15 residues. CDR3 loop: CASSSRALAGVEQFF. The CDR3 coding sequence is TGTGCCAGCAGTTCGCGCGCACTAGCGGGAGTTGAGCAGTTCTTC.

This chain uses TRBV6-1 with TRBJ1-1, with D tentatively TRBD1 (6 bases). Germline loops: CDR1 MNHNS, CDR2 SASEGT. This CDR3 spans 14 amino acids. Deletions cut 10 bases from V and 1 base from J, with 16 bases between. CDR3 nucleotide sequence: TGTGCCACCCTTATACAGGGTCGGAACACTGAAGCTTTCTTT. Encoded protein: CATLIQGRNTEAFF.

The chain recombines TRBV5-1 with TRBJ1-4; D unresolved. The germline V gene has CDR1 SGHRS and CDR2 YFSETQ. The CDR3 sequence is 14 residues long. The V and J ends lost 4 bases and 6 bases respectively, with 13 bases between them. The CDR3 protein is CASSIGEGYEKLFF. In nucleotides, the CDR3 is TGCGCCAGCAGCATTGGGGAAGGGTATGAAAAACTGTTTTTT.

J is TRBJ2-1 and V is TRBV9; weak D call: TRBD2 (6 bases). The germline CDR1 and CDR2 sequences are SGDLS and YYNGEE. CDR3 length: 16 amino acids. Between the trimmed V and J ends, which lost 0 bases and 2 bases, there was a span of 12 bases. CDR3 sequence reads: CASSVAAGPPYNEQFF. The CDR3 DNA reads as TGTGCCAGCAGCGTAGCTGCGGGGCCCCCCTACAATGAGCAGTTCTTC. Supplemented by reference TRBV9 and TRBJ2-1, the full variable domain reads DSGVTQTPKHLITATGQRVTLRCSPRSGDLSVYWYQQSLDQGLQFLIQYYNGEERAKGNILERFSAQQFPDLHSELNLSSLELGDSALYFCASSVAAGPPYNEQFFGPGTRLTVL.

This chain joins TRBV7-8 and TRBJ1-2; TRBD1 matches 7 bases. The CDR3 sequence is 14 residues long. V gave up 3 bases and J gave up 4 bases; unmatched junction bases: 5. From germline, CDR1 is SGHVS and CDR2 FQNEAQ. CDR3 nucleotides: TGTGCCAGCAGCTTGACAGGGTTGGTCTATGGCTACACCTTC. It codes for CASSLTGLVYGYTF.

Points on this clone: This sequence is one base from a far larger clone and is likely a read error. Because the CDR3's place on the DNA is in doubt, the DNA is left out and the CDR3 is given as listed by TCRdb. At the DNA level, this CDR3 is encoded by other sequences in the same sample as well. The CDR3 loop is CSVSPVGQGATEAFF. The V and J genes are TRBV29-1 and TRBJ1-1; the D call TRBD1 from the table was never checked on the DNA. The CDR3 spans 15 residues, counting both ends. Germline V gene data show CDR1 as SQVTM and CDR2 as ANQGSEA.

The gene calls are TRBV27 and TRBJ2-6, with TRBD2 as a possible D gene (6 bases). Germline CDR1 MNHEY, CDR2 SMNVEV (reference sequence). The CDR3 has 17 residues. V was shortened by 11 bases and J by 2 bases, with 22 bases between the two germline ends. Here the CDR3 reads CARWNNGRLTGANVLTF. In DNA, the CDR3 is TGTGCCCGCTGGAATAACGGGAGACTAACTGGGGCCAACGTCCTGACTTTC.

The chain couples TRBV9 to TRBJ1-1; unclear D gene. V gave up 0 bases and J gave up 0 bases, with 15 bases separating them. Per germline, CDR1 SGDLS and CDR2 YYNGEE. The CDR3 has 17 residues. In DNA, the CDR3 is TGTGCCAGCAGCGTAGAACCTGGTACAAGGCTGAACACTGAAGCTTTCTTT. Translated: CASSVEPGTRLNTEAFF.

In the case of this clone: This likely came from a read error, as a far larger clone is one base away. The chain is built from TRBV7-2 and TRBJ1-2, with D unclear. Germline lookup yields CDR1 SGHTA and CDR2 FQGNSA. CDR3 length: 12 amino acids. Here the CDR3 reads CASSPGNYGYAF. The CDR3, as DNA: TGTGCCAGCAGCCCGGGGAACTATGGCTACGCCTTC.

This clone was picked up many times. In DNA form, the CDR3 reads TGCAGCGTTGTATACGGGGGGACAGGGATCTACGAGCAGTACTTC. Translating gives CSVVYGGTGIYEQYF. The chain links TRBV29-1 to TRBJ2-7; 9 bases are a match to TRBD1. Germline V CDR1 and CDR2: SQVTM, ANQGSEA. The CDR3 runs to 15 residues. Germline trimming cut 4 bases from V and 3 bases from J; bases unmatched to any gene: 10.

The chain uses TRBV5-1 and TRBJ2-5; 7 bases agree with TRBD1. This CDR3 has 15 amino acids. Germline V gene data show CDR1 as SGHRS and CDR2 as YFSETQ. V lost 0 bases to trimming and J lost 1 base; unmatched junction nucleotides: 3. This CDR3 reads CASSLGGGSQETQYF. CDR3 coding DNA: TGCGCCAGCAGCTTGGGAGGGGGCAGCCAAGAGACCCAGTACTTC.

The chain has TRBV27 and TRBJ1-4; 8 bases map to TRBD1. The CDR3 spans 16 residues. Germline V gives CDR1 MNHEY, CDR2 SMNVEV (reference sequence). V dropped 4 bases and J dropped 4; count of bases not matched to a gene: 8. This CDR3 reads CASSSYGQGYNEKLFF. CDR3 in DNA: TGTGCCAGCAGTTCGTACGGACAGGGCTATAATGAAAAACTGTTTTTT.

As for this clone: This likely stems from a read error, as it lies one base from a far larger clone. This sequence joins TRBV5-1 and TRBJ2-1; D may be TRBD2 (5 bases). Trimming removed 6 bases from V and 5 bases from J, with 18 bases in between. Germline V gene data show CDR1 as SGHRS and CDR2 as YFSETQ. The CDR3 sequence is 15 residues long. For the CDR3, the DNA is TGCGCCAGCAACTTAGAGGGCTTCCAAAACAATGAGCAGTTCTTC. Translating it yields CASNLEGFQNNEQFF. Full variable domain (missing parts from reference TRBV5-1 and TRBJ2-1): KAGVTQTPRYLIKTRGQQVTLSCSPISGHRSVSWYQQTPGQGLQFLFEYFSETQRNKGNFPGRFSGRQFSNSRSEMNVSTLELGDSALYLCASNLEGFQNNEQFFGPGTRLTVL.